This TCR beta chain derives from a study of PD-1 blockade in classical Hodgkin lymphoma. General study results and limits: Complete responders' diversity at baseline resembled that of newly diagnosed patients. By cycle point C4D1, TCR diversity had risen significantly in CD4+ cells (but not CD8+ cells).

No patient escaped relapse after autologous stem cell transplantation, and brentuximab vedotin exposure varied. The method was immunoSEQ multiplex PCR; TCRdb's version includes in-frame clones alone and lacks a portion of them. This table has 70,000 to 80,000 clones, 85% to 95% appearing once. With respect to this clone: What it binds is unknown.

The sequences come from peripheral blood mononuclear cells (PBMCs), collected at baseline. This receptor was obtained from a human donor with classical Hodgkin lymphoma.

CDR3 coding DNA: TGTGCCAGCAGCTCGCCGGGACTAGCGGCGAACACCGGGGAGCTGTTTTTT. Amino acid sequence: CASSSPGLAANTGELFF. The rearrangement uses TRBV7-9 and TRBJ2-2; 11 nucleotides align to TRBD2. This CDR3 region has 17 residues. Germline V gene data show CDR1 as SEHNR and CDR2 as FQNEAQ (reference sequence). Germline trimming cut 4 bases from V and 0 bases from J; bases unmatched to any gene: 4.